The rows below give T cell receptor beta chains drawn from one sample of a study of T cell responses to AZD1222 COVID-19 vaccine. Clones were sequenced by immunoSEQ multiplex PCR, and TCRdb holds only the in-frame ones, with some missing. The sample carries some 89,000 clones, around nine tenths recorded once. The input for sequencing was peripheral blood, taken on day 0 of AZD1222 vaccination. All receptors derive from an adult in good health. Both conserved end residues are part of each CDR3. D genes are given only for firm matches. The size entry is marked missing in some rows and otherwise reads once, few, many or a size class.

size,D,J,V,length,CDR3,DNA
-,TRBD2,TRBJ2-1,TRBV24-1,17,CATSDGSSGPSYNEQFF,TGTGCCACCAGTGATGGGTCTAGCGGACCCTCCTACAATGAGCAGTTCTTC
few,-,TRBJ2-1,TRBV5-6,15,CASSLFWFPSNEQFF,TGTGCCAGCAGCTTGTTCTGGTTTCCTTCCAATGAGCAGTTCTTC
-,-,TRBJ2-7,TRBV10-1,14,CASPLDVSGYEQYF,TGCGCCAGCCCTTTAGACGTCTCAGGCTACGAGCAGTACTTC
-,-,TRBJ2-3,TRBV5-1,14,CASSPSTRSDTQYF,TGCGCCAGCAGCCCCTCGACTCGATCGGATACGCAGTATTTT
-,TRBD2,TRBJ2-5,TRBV18,20,CASSPLLLAGPSAYQETQYF,TGTGCCAGCTCACCCCTCCTATTAGCGGGACCCTCTGCGTACCAAGAGACCCAGTACTTC
-,TRBD2,TRBJ2-5,TRBV11-2,16,CASSLVGGGPQETQYF,TGTGCCAGCAGCTTAGTAGGCGGGGGGCCGCAAGAGACCCAGTACTTC
-,TRBD1,TRBJ2-3,TRBV29-1,15,CSVVPFRGITDTQYF,TGCAGCGTTGTTCCCTTCAGGGGGATCACAGATACGCAGTATTTT
-,-,TRBJ2-7,TRBV7-2,15,CASSSLRGGEYEQYF,TGTGCCAGCAGCTCACTTCGCGGGGGCGAGTACGAGCAGTACTTC
-,-,TRBJ2-3,TRBV5-1,16,CASSLAGSGGTDTQYF,TGCGCCAGCAGCTTGGCCGGGTCAGGGGGCACAGATACGCAGTATTTT
-,TRBD1,TRBJ2-3,TRBV5-4,19,CASSLGPPRTGSGTDTQYF,TGTGCCAGCAGCTTGGGGCCTCCCCGGACAGGGTCCGGCACAGATACGCAGTATTTT
-,-,TRBJ1-1,TRBV5-1,15,CASSLVGGMNTEAFF,TGCGCCAGCAGCTTGGTTGGAGGGATGAACACTGAAGCTTTCTTT
-,TRBD1,TRBJ1-2,TRBV30,18,CAWSSQDARDSPGRGYTF,TGTGCCTGGAGTTCGCAAGACGCCCGGGACAGCCCGGGACGTGGCTACACCTTC
-,-,TRBJ1-3,TRBV7-9,13,CASSLSSGNTIYF,TGTGCCAGCAGCTTAAGTTCTGGAAACACCATATATTTT
once,-,TRBJ1-3,TRBV5-6,17,CASSLRTYHHSGNTIYF,TGTGCCAGCAGCTTGAGAACATACCACCACTCTGGAAACACCATATATTTT
once,-,TRBJ1-2,TRBV20-1,15,CSASVVTAPNYGYTF,TGCAGTGCTAGTGTTGTGACAGCCCCTAACTATGGCTACACCTTC
-,-,TRBJ1-3,TRBV4-1,15,CASSQVGSAGNTIYF,TGCGCCAGCAGCCAAGTAGGGTCGGCTGGAAACACCATATATTTT
-,-,TRBJ1-2,TRBV19,13,CASSYDSRRGYTF,TGTGCCAGTAGTTATGACAGTCGTAGAGGCTACACCTTC
-,TRBD1,TRBJ1-3,TRBV30,15,CAWSLLRTGGNTIYF,TGTGCCTGGAGTCTCCTTAGGACAGGGGGAAACACCATATATTTT
few,-,TRBJ1-1,TRBV19,19,CASNARKGGEYFGNTEAFF,TGTGCCAGTAATGCTCGCAAGGGGGGCGAATATTTTGGGAACACTGAAGCTTTCTTT
-,TRBD2,TRBJ2-1,TRBV19,14,CASRPTSEYNEQFF,TGTGCCAGTAGACCTACTAGCGAGTACAATGAGCAGTTCTTC
-,-,TRBJ1-1,TRBV11-2,12,CASSPRTITAFF,TGTGCCAGCAGCCCAAGGACGATAACAGCTTTCTTT
-,TRBD1,TRBJ2-3,TRBV18,15,CASSQDRGGTDTQYF,TGTGCCAGCTCACAAGACAGGGGGGGCACAGATACGCAGTATTTT
once,-,TRBJ1-5,TRBV3-1/TRBV3-2,15,CASSAVRGGNQPQHF,TGTGCCAGCAGCGCCGTCAGAGGGGGCAATCAGCCCCAGCATTTT
-,TRBD1,TRBJ2-2,TRBV6-5,14,CAVHRTGGVGELFF,TGTGCCGTCCATCGGACAGGGGGAGTCGGGGAGCTGTTTTTT
-,-,TRBJ2-7,TRBV11-2,14,CASSYNRDSYEQYF,TGTGCCAGCAGCTACAACAGGGACTCCTACGAGCAGTACTTC
-,-,TRBJ1-2,TRBV30,13,CAWSVLRNYGYTF,TGTGCCTGGAGTGTACTCAGAAACTATGGCTACACCTTC
few,TRBD2,TRBJ2-3,TRBV6-1,16,CASSEGVAGSTDTQYF,TGTGCCAGCAGTGAAGGGGTAGCGGGAAGCACAGATACGCAGTATTTT
few,-,TRBJ1-5,TRBV5-4,13,CASSPGLNQPQHF,TGTGCCAGCAGCCCGGGTCTAAATCAGCCCCAGCATTTT
-,-,TRBJ2-3,TRBV6-5,13,CASSYFRADTQYF,TGTGCCAGCAGTTACTTCAGAGCAGATACGCAGTATTTT
-,-,TRBJ1-2,TRBV13,15,CASSLGRGGDYGYTF,TGTGCCAGCAGCTTAGGCCGAGGGGGGGACTATGGCTACACCTTC
-,-,TRBJ1-3,TRBV7-2,13,CASSRDRGNTIYF,TGTGCCAGCAGCAGAGACAGGGGAAACACCATATATTTT
-,-,TRBJ2-4,TRBV28,15,CASSPTGQRRNIQYF,TGTGCCAGCAGCCCGACGGGACAAAGGCGGAACATTCAGTACTTC
-,TRBD1,TRBJ1-6,TRBV6-6,15,CASSDRTGDNSPLHF,TGTGCCAGCAGTGACCGGACAGGGGATAATTCACCCCTCCACTTT
few,-,TRBJ1-6,TRBV6-4,14,CASRTQGDNSPLHF,TGTGCCAGCAGAACGCAGGGAGATAATTCACCCCTCCACTTT
-,-,TRBJ1-4,TRBV5-1,14,CASSSGLRGEKLFF,TGCGCCAGCAGCTCGGGACTCCGGGGTGAAAAACTGTTTTTT
-,TRBD1,TRBJ1-6,TRBV28,15,CASRPGQSSNSPLHF,TGTGCCAGCAGGCCGGGACAGAGTTCCAATTCACCCCTCCACTTT
-,-,TRBJ1-5,TRBV9,14,CASSVDSVNQPQHF,TGTGCCAGCAGCGTGGACAGCGTCAATCAGCCCCAGCATTTT
-,-,TRBJ1-1,TRBV19,13,CASSRRGDTEAFF,TGTGCCAGTAGCCGGCGGGGGGACACTGAAGCTTTCTTT
-,TRBD1,TRBJ1-4,TRBV5-4,18,CASSTDRAGSATNEKLFF,TGTGCCAGCAGTACGGACAGGGCAGGGAGTGCAACTAATGAAAAACTGTTTTTT
-,-,TRBJ1-2,TRBV5-5,14,CASSLNRDGYGYTF,TGTGCCAGCAGCCTAAACAGGGACGGCTATGGCTACACCTTC
-,TRBD2,TRBJ2-5,TRBV19,15,CASSPTSGGQETQYF,TGTGCCAGTTCCCCGACTAGCGGGGGCCAAGAGACCCAGTACTTC
once,TRBD2,TRBJ2-7,TRBV6-1,17,CASSEASRLAGDYEQYF,TGTGCCAGCAGTGAAGCGAGTCGGCTAGCGGGAGACTACGAGCAGTACTTC
once,TRBD1,TRBJ1-1,TRBV6-2/TRBV6-3,14,CASSSPGGNTEAFF,TGTGCCAGCAGTTCGCCAGGGGGGAACACTGAAGCTTTCTTT
-,-,TRBJ2-1,TRBV10-3,11,CAISEATQQFF,TGTGCCATCAGTGAGGCTACCCAGCAGTTCTTC
-,-,TRBJ2-2,TRBV7-2,15,CASNPGLRNTGELFF,TGTGCCAGCAATCCGGGACTGCGAAACACCGGGGAGCTGTTTTTT
-,-,TRBJ1-5,TRBV30,15,CACSGRHDSNQPQHF,TGTGCCTGTTCTGGACGGCACGATAGCAATCAGCCCCAGCATTTT
-,TRBD1,TRBJ2-7,TRBV3-1/TRBV3-2,15,CASSLGSTGTYEQYF,TGTGCCAGCAGCCTTGGTTCGACAGGGACCTACGAGCAGTACTTC
-,-,TRBJ1-2,TRBV12-3/TRBV12-4,12,CASSPTGRGYTF,TGTGCCAGCAGCCCAACAGGTCGCGGCTACACCTTC
-,TRBD1,TRBJ2-1,TRBV6-5,14,CASSSRDSYNEQFF,TGTGCCAGCAGTTCCCGGGACAGTTACAATGAGCAGTTCTTC
-,-,TRBJ1-5,TRBV27,15,CASSSSGISNQPQHF,TGTGCCAGCAGTTCATCAGGGATTAGCAATCAGCCCCAGCATTTT
-,-,TRBJ1-1,TRBV7-2,14,CASSITILDTEAFF,TGTGCCAGCAGCATTACAATTCTTGACACTGAAGCTTTCTTT
-,-,TRBJ2-7,TRBV3-1/TRBV3-2,15,CASSHWERSNRVQYF,TGTGCCAGCAGCCACTGGGAAAGATCGAACAGGGTGCAGTACTTC
-,-,TRBJ2-2,TRBV18,14,CASSPLQVTGELFF,TGTGCCAGCTCACCACTACAGGTCACCGGGGAGCTGTTTTTT
-,-,TRBJ2-5,TRBV6-2/TRBV6-3,12,CASSYGVGFQYF,TGTGCCAGCAGTTACGGCGTCGGCTTCCAGTACTTC
-,-,TRBJ1-1,TRBV19,15,CASSIDNPLNTEAFF,TGTGCCAGTAGTATAGATAATCCTTTAAACACTGAAGCTTTCTTT